These T cell receptor beta chains were read from a single sample in a study of cytomegalovirus exposure and HLA in healthy donors. TCRdb keeps only in-frame clones here, not all; method: immunoSEQ multiplex PCR. This sample has about 150,000 clones, with around 84% found just once. The material sequenced was PBMCs. These receptors all stem from a boy aged 2 to 10 in good health and CMV-seronegative. Both conserved end residues are part of each CDR3. The D gene is left open where the match is weak. Expanded clones get a size class; other rows say once, few or many, or leave the size out.

D gene: NA; clone size: NA; J gene: TRBJ1-1; V gene: TRBV2; CDR3 DNA: TGTGCCAGCAGCGGGACACAGAACACTGAAGCTTTCTTT; CDR3 protein: CASSGTQNTEAFF
D gene: NA; clone size: NA; J gene: TRBJ1-2; V gene: TRBV5-1; CDR3 DNA: TGCGCCAGCAGCTTGCTGCGAATGGTACAGGCTTCGAATGGCTACACCTTC; CDR3 protein: CASSLLRMVQASNGYTF
D gene: NA; clone size: NA; J gene: TRBJ1-1; V gene: TRBV27; CDR3 DNA: TGTGCCAGCAGTTTATCATCCGACATCTACACTGAAGCTTTCTTT; CDR3 protein: CASSLSSDIYTEAFF
D gene: NA; clone size: NA; J gene: TRBJ1-1; V gene: TRBV15; CDR3 DNA: TGTGCCACCAGCAGAGATTTGGCAAAGGAAGCTTTCTTT; CDR3 protein: CATSRDLAKEAFF
D gene: NA; clone size: NA; J gene: TRBJ2-7; V gene: TRBV9; CDR3 DNA: TGTGCCAGCAGCGTAGGTGTTTCAGGGGGGGAGCAGTACTTC; CDR3 protein: CASSVGVSGGEQYF
D gene: NA; clone size: NA; J gene: TRBJ1-6; V gene: TRBV6-1; CDR3 DNA: TGTGCCAGCAGTGAATCCGGACGGCCGGGACTGTCACCCCTCCACTTT; CDR3 protein: CASSESGRPGLSPLHF
D gene: NA; clone size: few; J gene: TRBJ1-1; V gene: TRBV6-5; CDR3 DNA: TGTGCCAGCATAACTAACACTGAAGCTTTCTTT; CDR3 protein: CASITNTEAFF
D gene: NA; clone size: once; J gene: TRBJ1-4; V gene: TRBV6-1; CDR3 DNA: TGTGCCAGCAGTGAAGTGCCAGGGCCTAATGAAAAACTGTTTTTT; CDR3 protein: CASSEVPGPNEKLFF
D gene: NA; clone size: NA; J gene: TRBJ1-1; V gene: TRBV27; CDR3 DNA: TGTGCCAGCAGTTTCGGGATGAACACTGAAGCTTTCTTT; CDR3 protein: CASSFGMNTEAFF
D gene: TRBD2; clone size: once; J gene: TRBJ2-1; V gene: TRBV10-3; CDR3 DNA: TGTGCCATCAGTGGGACTAGCGGGGGCACGACTACTTACAATGAGCAGTTCTTC; CDR3 protein: CAISGTSGGTTTYNEQFF
D gene: NA; clone size: NA; J gene: TRBJ2-3; V gene: TRBV5-4; CDR3 DNA: TGTGCCAGCAGCCCAACTGCCTCTAGCACAGATACGCAGTATTTT; CDR3 protein: CASSPTASSTDTQYF
D gene: NA; clone size: once; J gene: TRBJ1-3; V gene: TRBV5-1; CDR3 DNA: TGCGCCAGCAGTGATACAGGGTTTGGTGGAAACACCATATATTTT; CDR3 protein: CASSDTGFGGNTIYF
D gene: NA; clone size: NA; J gene: TRBJ2-1; V gene: TRBV7-9; CDR3 DNA: TGTGCCAGCAGCTTTTCTTCCAGGGGTGGCTATGAGCAGTTCTTC; CDR3 protein: CASSFSSRGGYEQFF
D gene: TRBD1; clone size: NA; J gene: TRBJ2-7; V gene: TRBV27; CDR3 DNA: TGTGCCAGTCGGGACAGGGGGACGCCATCGCAGTACTTC; CDR3 protein: CASRDRGTPSQYF
D gene: NA; clone size: NA; J gene: TRBJ2-3; V gene: TRBV5-1; CDR3 DNA: TGCGCCAGCAGCTTGGAACCGGGGGAAGATACGCAGTATTTT; CDR3 protein: CASSLEPGEDTQYF
D gene: TRBD1; clone size: NA; J gene: TRBJ1-2; V gene: TRBV6-5; CDR3 DNA: TGTGCCAGCAGGTCAACAGGGGCTCATGGCTACACCTTC; CDR3 protein: CASRSTGAHGYTF
D gene: TRBD1; clone size: NA; J gene: TRBJ2-7; V gene: TRBV4-1; CDR3 DNA: TGCGCCAGCAGCCAGTCATCAGGGGGAGCCTACGAGCAGTACTTC; CDR3 protein: CASSQSSGGAYEQYF
D gene: NA; clone size: NA; J gene: TRBJ2-3; V gene: TRBV27; CDR3 DNA: TGTGCCAGCAGTCAACAGGGTTACGACGGCACAGATACGCAGTATTTT; CDR3 protein: CASSQQGYDGTDTQYF
D gene: NA; clone size: NA; J gene: TRBJ2-7; V gene: TRBV30; CDR3 DNA: TGTGCCTGGAGCCCCGTGGGGCGGGGATCCTACGAGCAGTACTTC; CDR3 protein: CAWSPVGRGSYEQYF
D gene: NA; clone size: NA; J gene: TRBJ2-6; V gene: TRBV29-1; CDR3 DNA: TGCAGCGTTGCCTATTTTGGGGCCAACGTCCTGACTTTC; CDR3 protein: CSVAYFGANVLTF
D gene: NA; clone size: NA; J gene: TRBJ1-5; V gene: TRBV27; CDR3 DNA: TGTGCCAGCAGTTTAAGGGGGTCCCATCAGCCCCAGCATTTT; CDR3 protein: CASSLRGSHQPQHF
D gene: NA; clone size: NA; J gene: TRBJ2-1; V gene: TRBV10-3; CDR3 DNA: TGTGCCATCAGTGAAATGGGGGCCTCCTACAATGAGCAGTTCTTC; CDR3 protein: CAISEMGASYNEQFF
D gene: TRBD2; clone size: NA; J gene: TRBJ2-7; V gene: TRBV28; CDR3 DNA: TGTGCCAGCAGTGTTACTAGCGGGATTACCTACGAGCAGTACTTC; CDR3 protein: CASSVTSGITYEQYF
D gene: NA; clone size: NA; J gene: TRBJ2-2; V gene: TRBV10-3; CDR3 DNA: TGTGCCATCTCCGTGACCGGGGAGCTGTTTTTT; CDR3 protein: CAISVTGELFF
D gene: TRBD1; clone size: NA; J gene: TRBJ2-7; V gene: TRBV5-8; CDR3 DNA: TGTGCCAGCAGCTCAGACAGGGCCGGCGAGCAGTACTTC; CDR3 protein: CASSSDRAGEQYF
D gene: NA; clone size: NA; J gene: TRBJ2-7; V gene: TRBV5-5; CDR3 DNA: TGTGCCAGCGGTACAGGGCGATCCTACGAGCAGTACTTC; CDR3 protein: CASGTGRSYEQYF
D gene: TRBD1; clone size: NA; J gene: TRBJ2-1; V gene: TRBV7-9; CDR3 DNA: TGTGCCAGCACCCCGAACAGGGGGCCTTACAATGAGCAGTTCTTC; CDR3 protein: CASTPNRGPYNEQFF
D gene: TRBD1; clone size: NA; J gene: TRBJ1-1; V gene: TRBV7-9; CDR3 DNA: TGTGCCAGCAGCCCAAGGACAGGGGGGGAACGTTTCACTGAAGCTTTCTTT; CDR3 protein: CASSPRTGGERFTEAFF
D gene: TRBD1; clone size: NA; J gene: TRBJ2-1; V gene: TRBV7-9; CDR3 DNA: TGTGCCAGCAGCTTACGGCGGACAGGGGGAGGCAATGAGCAGTTCTTC; CDR3 protein: CASSLRRTGGGNEQFF
D gene: TRBD1; clone size: NA; J gene: TRBJ1-2; V gene: TRBV19; CDR3 DNA: TGTGCCAGTAGTAGCCGGGACAGGGGACGTCAGGACTATGGCTACACCTTC; CDR3 protein: CASSSRDRGRQDYGYTF
D gene: NA; clone size: NA; J gene: TRBJ2-7; V gene: TRBV4-3; CDR3 DNA: TGCGCCAGCAGCCAAGCTTACCGGGACATCGGCTCCTACGAGCAGTACTTC; CDR3 protein: CASSQAYRDIGSYEQYF
D gene: TRBD1; clone size: few; J gene: TRBJ1-2; V gene: TRBV18; CDR3 DNA: TGTGCCAGCTCACCTAGACAGGGGGATGGCTACACCTTC; CDR3 protein: CASSPRQGDGYTF
D gene: TRBD1; clone size: NA; J gene: TRBJ2-7; V gene: TRBV6-1; CDR3 DNA: TGTGCCAGCGTTCGGGACAGGGAACCCTACGAGCAGTACTTC; CDR3 protein: CASVRDREPYEQYF
D gene: NA; clone size: NA; J gene: TRBJ2-6; V gene: TRBV11-2; CDR3 DNA: TGTGCCAGCAGCCCTACAGGACACGGAAACTCTGGGGCCAACGTCCTGACTTTC; CDR3 protein: CASSPTGHGNSGANVLTF
D gene: NA; clone size: once; J gene: TRBJ2-7; V gene: TRBV6-5; CDR3 DNA: TGTGCCAGCAGTAAGGGGCTCTCCTACGAGCAGTACTTC; CDR3 protein: CASSKGLSYEQYF
D gene: TRBD1; clone size: NA; J gene: TRBJ1-2; V gene: TRBV6-5; CDR3 DNA: TGTGCCAGCAAAGCAGGGGGTGGCTACACCTTC; CDR3 protein: CASKAGGGYTF
D gene: NA; clone size: NA; J gene: TRBJ1-1; V gene: TRBV20-1; CDR3 DNA: TGCAGTGCCATAATCCAGTCTGAAGCTTTCTTT; CDR3 protein: CSAIIQSEAFF
D gene: TRBD1; clone size: NA; J gene: TRBJ1-1; V gene: TRBV11-1; CDR3 DNA: TGTGCCAGCAGGACGACAGGGGGAAACACTGAAGCTTTCTTT; CDR3 protein: CASRTTGGNTEAFF
D gene: TRBD1; clone size: NA; J gene: TRBJ1-2; V gene: TRBV18; CDR3 DNA: TGTGCCAGCTCAGAGAGACAGGGAGATGGCTACACCTTC; CDR3 protein: CASSERQGDGYTF
D gene: NA; clone size: NA; J gene: TRBJ1-4; V gene: TRBV5-1; CDR3 DNA: TGCGCCAGCAGCTTGGTACCAGGGGCGCCTGCAACTAATGAAAAACTGTTTTTT; CDR3 protein: CASSLVPGAPATNEKLFF
D gene: TRBD1; clone size: once; J gene: TRBJ2-7; V gene: TRBV12-5; CDR3 DNA: TGTGCTAGTGGTTTAGGGACAGGGGGCCCCTACGAGCAGTACTTC; CDR3 protein: CASGLGTGGPYEQYF
D gene: NA; clone size: NA; J gene: TRBJ1-2; V gene: TRBV18; CDR3 DNA: TGTGCCAGCTCACCCCCGGGTTATAGATCTAACTATGGCTACACCTTC; CDR3 protein: CASSPPGYRSNYGYTF
D gene: TRBD1; clone size: NA; J gene: TRBJ2-2; V gene: TRBV7-7; CDR3 DNA: TGTGCCAGCAGGGCGGGACAGGTTGGCACCGGGGAGCTGTTTTTT; CDR3 protein: CASRAGQVGTGELFF
D gene: NA; clone size: NA; J gene: TRBJ1-2; V gene: TRBV6-6; CDR3 DNA: TGTGCCAGCAGTCGGACAGCCGACTATGGCTACACCTTC; CDR3 protein: CASSRTADYGYTF
D gene: NA; clone size: NA; J gene: TRBJ1-2; V gene: TRBV7-9; CDR3 DNA: TGTGCCAGCAGCGACCGGGGTAGCGGCGACGGGTGGACCTATGGCTACACCTTC; CDR3 protein: CASSDRGSGDGWTYGYTF
D gene: NA; clone size: NA; J gene: TRBJ1-3; V gene: TRBV7-3; CDR3 DNA: TGTGCCAGCAGCTCGACAGCTGGAAACACCATATATTTT; CDR3 protein: CASSSTAGNTIYF
D gene: NA; clone size: NA; J gene: TRBJ1-2; V gene: TRBV6-6; CDR3 DNA: TGTGCCAGCACCCTCGGAAGGGGGATTAATGGCTACACCTTC; CDR3 protein: CASTLGRGINGYTF
D gene: TRBD1; clone size: NA; J gene: TRBJ1-2; V gene: TRBV5-8; CDR3 DNA: TGTGCCAGCAGCTTAACACCGCGACAGGGAGAGTATGGCTACACCTTC; CDR3 protein: CASSLTPRQGEYGYTF
D gene: NA; clone size: NA; J gene: TRBJ1-1; V gene: TRBV18; CDR3 DNA: TGTGCCAGCTCACCACCGTCCGGGGGATCGGCTGAAGCTTTCTTT; CDR3 protein: CASSPPSGGSAEAFF
D gene: NA; clone size: NA; J gene: TRBJ2-7; V gene: TRBV5-4; CDR3 DNA: TGTGCCAGCAGCACTTCGACAGGACCTACCTACGAGCAGTACTTC; CDR3 protein: CASSTSTGPTYEQYF
D gene: NA; clone size: NA; J gene: TRBJ2-7; V gene: TRBV5-1; CDR3 DNA: TGCGCCAGCAGCTTGGCTTGCGGGAACTGTGGCGAGCAGTACTTC; CDR3 protein: CASSLACGNCGEQYF
D gene: TRBD1; clone size: NA; J gene: TRBJ2-7; V gene: TRBV27; CDR3 DNA: TGTGCCAGCGGGACAGGGAGGTACGAGCAGTACTTC; CDR3 protein: CASGTGRYEQYF
D gene: NA; clone size: NA; J gene: TRBJ1-5; V gene: TRBV7-2; CDR3 DNA: TGTGCCAGCAGCTTAGGGGGCCATAGCAATCAGCCCCAGCATTTT; CDR3 protein: CASSLGGHSNQPQHF
D gene: NA; clone size: NA; J gene: TRBJ1-6; V gene: TRBV7-6; CDR3 DNA: TGTGCCAGCAGCTTGCGGGGTTCACCCCTCCACTTT; CDR3 protein: CASSLRGSPLHF
D gene: NA; clone size: once; J gene: TRBJ2-3; V gene: TRBV11-3; CDR3 DNA: TGTGCCAGCAGCTTAGGCGTCAGGGCGCGAGATACGCAGTATTTT; CDR3 protein: CASSLGVRARDTQYF
D gene: NA; clone size: NA; J gene: TRBJ1-5; V gene: TRBV6-6; CDR3 DNA: TGTGCCAGCAGTTACAGACAGCCGAGTAATCAGCCCCAGCATTTT; CDR3 protein: CASSYRQPSNQPQHF
D gene: NA; clone size: NA; J gene: TRBJ2-7; V gene: TRBV7-9; CDR3 DNA: TGTGCCAGCAGCTTATTCTCTCAGGAGCAGTACTTC; CDR3 protein: CASSLFSQEQYF